A single sample is the source of the 25 T cell receptor beta chains below, sequenced in a study of blood T cell repertoires in COVID-19. TCRdb's copy holds only in-frame clones and misses some; the assay was immunoSEQ multiplex PCR. The sample lists about 240,000 clones, about 79% occurring once. The specimen was peripheral blood. The receptors shown here come from a woman of 80 years or more with acute or convalescent COVID-19.

This chain connects TRBV11-2 to TRBJ2-7; no clear D gene. Trimming shortened V by 4 bases and J by 3 bases, and 4 bases separated the two germline ends. CDR3 length: 11 amino acids. CDR1 SGHAT and CDR2 FQNNGV come from the germline V gene. The CDR3 reads CASSSLYEQYF. CDR3 nucleotides: TGTGCCAGCAGCTCCCTCTACGAGCAGTACTTC.

The chain employs TRBV10-3 and TRBJ2-7; possible D gene TRBD2, 5 bases. The germline V gene has CDR1 ENHRY and CDR2 SYGVKD. The CDR3 totals 15 residues. V lost 0 bases and J 0 bases, leaving 9 bases between the germline ends. In DNA, the CDR3 is TGTGCCATCAGTGAGTCGCGACTACTCTCCTACGAGCAGTACTTC. Amino acids: CAISESRLLSYEQYF.

This sequence joins TRBV27 and TRBJ2-2, with 9 bases matching TRBD1. Trimming at V came to 6 bases and at J to 3 bases, leaving 8 bases not matched to a gene. In germline, CDR1 is MNHEY, CDR2 SMNVEV (reference sequence). The CDR3 has 16 amino acids. CDR3 coding DNA: TGTGCCAGCAGCACTACGGGACAGGGCCACACCGGGGAGCTGTTTTTT. Translating gives CASSTTGQGHTGELFF.

This clone turned up a few times. The chain has TRBV6-5 and TRBJ2-6; D might be TRBD2 (7 bases). CDR1 and CDR2 (germline): MNHEY, SVGAGI. This CDR3 comprises 15 residues. Trimming pared 5 bases from V and 3 bases from J, leaving 11 bases between. The DNA for the CDR3 is TGTGCCAGCAGTAACGGGGGGCTTGGGGCCAACGTCCTGACTTTC. Its translation is CASSNGGLGANVLTF.

This clone was seen only once. J is TRBJ2-5 and V is TRBV28; a weak D match, TRBD2 (6 bases). This CDR3 spans 17 amino acids. Germline V lookup: CDR1 MDHEN, CDR2 SYDVKM. V lost 5 bases to trimming and J lost 4 bases, with 23 bases between them. Written as DNA, the CDR3 is TGTGCCAGCAGTATCCTCGGAGGGACCCCCTCCAGAGAGACCCAGTACTTC. This codes for CASSILGGTPSRETQYF.

The chain is built from TRBV6-5 and TRBJ2-2; TRBD2 aligns across 8 bases. With V trimmed by 8 bases and J by 6 bases, 11 bases remained unmatched. Per germline, CDR1 MNHEY and CDR2 SVGAGI. The CDR3 covers 15 residues. The CDR3 coding sequence is TGTGCCAGCGGTCAGAGGGGGACTAGGTCCGGGGAGCTGTTTTTT. Translation: CASGQRGTRSGELFF.

The V and J genes are TRBV5-1 and TRBJ2-3; weak D call: TRBD1 (6 bases). Germline V gene sequence: CDR1 SGHRS, CDR2 YFSETQ. This CDR3 region has 15 residues. The germline V and J ends were trimmed by 4 bases and 1 base, with 13 bases remaining between them. CDR3 DNA: TGCGCCAGCAGCGCCGGCCAGGGGCGCACAGATACGCAGTATTTT. This sequence encodes CASSAGQGRTDTQYF.

This chain uses TRBV5-1 with TRBJ2-1, with D perhaps TRBD1 (5 bases). The germline gives CDR1 SGHRS, CDR2 YFSETQ. V lost 6 bases, J lost 1 base, and 17 bases lay in between. CDR3 size: 16 residues. CDR3 DNA sequence: TGCGCCAGCAAGGGGTCCGGGTACTCTTCCTACAATGAGCAGTTCTTC. This sequence encodes CASKGSGYSSYNEQFF.

A few counts support this clone. The rearrangement joins TRBV5-7 to TRBJ2-7; 9 bases match TRBD1. TRBV5-7 is marked as an open reading frame, function uncertain. This CDR3 is built from 16 residues. The J segment lost 2 bases and the V segment lost 4 bases, leaving 10 bases of the junction unmatched. The CDR3 loop reads CASSHLGTGIAYEQYF. The CDR3 DNA follows: TGTGCCAGCAGCCACCTCGGGACAGGGATAGCCTACGAGCAGTACTTC.

The chain employs TRBV9 and TRBJ2-5; 9 bases are shared with TRBD2. J was trimmed by 2 bases and V by 3 bases; bases with no gene match: 5. The CDR3 is 15 amino acids. From germline, CDR1 is SGDLS and CDR2 YYNGEE. In DNA, the CDR3 is TGTGCCAGCAGCGATAGCGGGGGAGGTCAAGAGACCCAGTACTTC. This gives the protein CASSDSGGGQETQYF.

The CDR3 nucleotides read TGTGCCTGGAACCAGGGGGCGGAGGAGCTGTTTTTT. Its translation: CAWNQGAEELFF. The J gene is TRBJ2-2, the V gene TRBV30; the match to TRBD1 covers 8 bases. Germline V lookup: CDR1 GTSNPN, CDR2 SVGIG (reference sequence). V lost 4 bases to trimming and J lost 10 bases; unmatched junction nucleotides: 5. The CDR3 consists of 12 residues.

The chain carries TRBV19 and TRBJ2-2; weak D call: TRBD2 (5 bases). The germline V gene encodes CDR1 LNHDA and CDR2 SQIVND (reference sequence). CDR3 length equals 12 residues. Trimming removed 9 bases from V and 5 bases from J, with 10 bases in between. DNA of the CDR3: TGTGCCAGCGGTCCGGGGACCGGGGAGCTGTTTTTT. Translation: CASGPGTGELFF.

This chain connects TRBV5-4 to TRBJ1-1; 8 positions match TRBD1. CDR3 size: 16 residues. Trimming at V came to 4 bases and at J to 0 bases, leaving 8 bases not matched to a gene. The germline V gene has CDR1 SGHNT and CDR2 YYREEE (reference sequence). The CDR3 loop is CASSQDRVGMNTEAFF. CDR3 coding DNA: TGTGCCAGCAGCCAGGACAGGGTGGGGATGAACACTGAAGCTTTCTTT.

CDR3 sequence: CSASRDRDSETQYF. Written as DNA, the CDR3 is TGCAGTGCTAGTCGGGACAGGGATTCAGAGACCCAGTACTTC. This sequence joins TRBV20-1 and TRBJ2-5, with 9 positions matching TRBD1. Germline lookup yields CDR1 DFQATT and CDR2 SNEGSKA (reference sequence). V lost 3 bases, J lost 4 bases, and 6 bases stayed unmatched. The CDR3 has 14 residues.

V and J are TRBV5-6 and TRBJ1-2; 10 bases line up with TRBD1. The CDR3 consists of 16 residues. With V trimmed by 3 bases and J by 7 bases, 12 bases remained unmatched. CDR1 SGHDT and CDR2 YYEEEE come from the germline V gene. The CDR3 nucleotides read TGTGCCAGCAGCTCCTCCTTCGGGACAGGGGAGGGTGGCTACACCTTC. Translation gives CASSSSFGTGEGGYTF.

This clone was seen a few times. The genes are TRBV28 and TRBJ1-1; possible D gene TRBD1, 5 bases. The CDR3 is 13 amino acids. Trimming removed 6 bases at V and 3 bases at J, with 11 bases between. Per the germline V gene, CDR1 is MDHEN and CDR2 is SYDVKM. CDR3 amino acids: CASRRGKDTEAFF. CDR3 coding DNA: TGTGCCAGCAGGCGGGGGAAGGACACTGAAGCTTTCTTT.

The count of this clone is one. This chain connects TRBV18 to TRBJ1-1; TRBD1 matches 7 bases. This CDR3 is built from 14 residues. The germline CDR1 and CDR2 sequences are KGHSH and LQKENI. V shed 4 bases, J shed 4 bases, and the junction held 6 bases outside the gene matches. This CDR3 reads CASSQSTGATEAFF. Here the CDR3 DNA reads TGTGCCAGCTCACAGTCTACAGGGGCCACTGAAGCTTTCTTT.

This sequence joins TRBV15 and TRBJ1-2; 9 nucleotides line up with TRBD1. Germline V lookup: CDR1 LNHNV, CDR2 YYDKDF (reference sequence). Trimming cost V 0 bases and J 5 bases; bases outside gene matches: 7. This CDR3 is 16 amino acids long. This chain's CDR3 is CATSRDRTGVGYGYTF. The CDR3 DNA sequence: TGTGCCACCAGCAGAGATAGGACAGGGGTTGGTTATGGCTACACCTTC.

This sequence joins TRBV11-2 and TRBJ1-2, with 7 bases that match TRBD1. This CDR3 is built from 13 residues. Trimming took 5 bases from V and 3 from J; bases not matched to a gene: 3. Germline V gene sequence: CDR1 SGHAT, CDR2 FQNNGV. CDR3 coding DNA: TGTGCCAGCAGCCCGGGACAGCACTATGGCTACACCTTC. It translates to CASSPGQHYGYTF.

The chain employs TRBV25-1 and TRBJ2-1, with TRBD1 matching 12 bases. The CDR3 sequence is 17 residues long. Germline CDR1 and CDR2: MGHDK and SYGVNS. The ends lost 7 bases at V and 5 bases at J; junction bases unmatched: 12. In DNA form, the CDR3 reads TGTGCCAGCAACCCGAACTCCGGGACAGGGGGCCACAATGAGCAGTTCTTC. The encoded protein is CASNPNSGTGGHNEQFF.

Notes on this clone: At one end the junction does not follow the germline gene, possibly because of a read error. This chain uses TRBV4-2 with TRBJ1-2; 7 bases line up with TRBD1. The CDR3 consists of 15 residues. Looked up from germline, CDR1 is LGHNA and CDR2 is YNFKEQ. Here the CDR3 DNA reads TGTGCCAGCAGCAAAGACCCCGGGACAGACTATGGCTACACCTTC. Residues: CASSKDPGTDYGYTF.

The J gene is TRBJ1-1, the V gene TRBV4-1; 8 bases align to TRBD1. This CDR3 is built from 14 residues. The germline V gene has CDR1 MGHRA and CDR2 YSYEKL. Trimming cost V 4 bases and J 4 bases; bases outside gene matches: 5. The CDR3 sequence: CASSPIGTGTEAFF. In nucleotides, the CDR3 is TGCGCCAGCAGCCCTATAGGGACAGGCACTGAAGCTTTCTTT.

This chain connects TRBV6-6 to TRBJ1-3, with D tentatively TRBD1 (5 bases). This CDR3 is 13 amino acids long. Germline lookup yields CDR1 MNHNY and CDR2 SVGAGI (reference sequence). V was clipped by 11 bases and J by 8 bases, with 19 bases between them. CDR3 in DNA: TGTGCCTCCGCCCTCCCCCCGGGGGACACCATATATTTT. Amino acid sequence: CASALPPGDTIYF.

The V call is TRBV29-1, the J call TRBJ2-3, with TRBD2 matching 9 bases. Germline CDR1 is SQVTM and CDR2 is ANQGSEA. V lost 5 bases and J lost 6; bases outside the gene matches: 9. This CDR3 contains 14 residues. The DNA for the CDR3 is TGCAGCGTTCGCCGGAGCGGGGGGTGGGATACGCAGTATTTT. Translated, it gives CSVRRSGGWDTQYF.

The chain employs TRBV10-2 and TRBJ2-7; weak D call: TRBD1 (6 bases). Germline values: CDR1 WSHSY, CDR2 SAAADI. The CDR3 has 14 residues. V lost 5 bases, J lost 4 bases, and 15 bases lay in between. The CDR3 spells CASSKQGQGYEQYF. The DNA for the CDR3 is TGCGCCAGCAGTAAACAGGGACAAGGTTACGAGCAGTACTTC.